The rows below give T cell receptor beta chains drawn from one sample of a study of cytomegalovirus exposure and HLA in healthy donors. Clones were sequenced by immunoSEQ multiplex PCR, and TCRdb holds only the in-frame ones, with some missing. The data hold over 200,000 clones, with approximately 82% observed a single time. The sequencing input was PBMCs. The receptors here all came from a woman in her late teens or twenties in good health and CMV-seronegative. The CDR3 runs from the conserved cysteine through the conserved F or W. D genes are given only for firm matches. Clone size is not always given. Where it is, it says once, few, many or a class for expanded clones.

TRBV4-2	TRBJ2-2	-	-	TGTGCCAGCAGCCAAGAAACGACAGTGAACACCGGGGAGCTGTTTTTT	CASSQETTVNTGELFF
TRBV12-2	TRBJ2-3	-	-	TGTGCAAGTCGCTTAGTCAAGGCAGGGAGAGGCACAGATACGCAGTATTTT	CASRLVKAGRGTDTQYF
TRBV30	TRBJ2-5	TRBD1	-	TGTGCCTGGAGCGGACAGGGAAAGACCCAGTACTTC	CAWSGQGKTQYF
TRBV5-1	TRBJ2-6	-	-	TGCGCCAGCAGCTTACACCCCGACAGACCTTCTGGGGCCAACGTCCTGACTTTC	CASSLHPDRPSGANVLTF
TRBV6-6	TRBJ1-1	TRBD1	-	TGTGCCAGCAGTCTCATAACAGGGGCCGCTGAAGCTTTCTTT	CASSLITGAAEAFF
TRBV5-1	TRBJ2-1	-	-	TGCGCCAGCAGCCTAGGGACCCAAAACAATGAGCAGTTCTTC	CASSLGTQNNEQFF
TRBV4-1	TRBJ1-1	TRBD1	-	TGCGCCAGCAGCCAGGAACAGGGGGCGGGCACTGAAGCTTTCTTT	CASSQEQGAGTEAFF
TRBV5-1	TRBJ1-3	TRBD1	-	TGCGCCAGCAAGTGGGGACAGGGGGAGACTGGAAACACCATATATTTT	CASKWGQGETGNTIYF
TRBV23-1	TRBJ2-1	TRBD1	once	TGCGCCAGCAGTCATTCGGGACAGCCCAACAATGAGCAGTTCTTC	CASSHSGQPNNEQFF
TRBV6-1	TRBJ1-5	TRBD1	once	TGTGCCAGCACCAACAGGGGGGAAGGACAGCCCCAGCATTTT	CASTNRGEGQPQHF
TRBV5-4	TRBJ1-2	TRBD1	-	TGTGCCAGCAGCTTGGTACGGGACAGCTATGGCTACACCTTC	CASSLVRDSYGYTF
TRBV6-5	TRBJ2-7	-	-	TGTGCCAGCAGTTACTCTGGACGGGCCTACGAGCAGTACTTC	CASSYSGRAYEQYF
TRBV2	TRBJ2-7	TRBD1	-	TGTGCCAGCAGTGAAGCGCTCCCTTTACAGGGGGCGATTTACGAGCAGTACTTC	CASSEALPLQGAIYEQYF
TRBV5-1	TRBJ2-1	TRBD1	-	TGCGCCAGCAGCTGGGACAGCGATAACAATGAGCAGTTCTTC	CASSWDSDNNEQFF
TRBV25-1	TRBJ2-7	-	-	TGTGCCAGCAGTGAGTTTAACGAGCAGTACTTC	CASSEFNEQYF
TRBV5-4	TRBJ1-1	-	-	TGTGCCAGCAGCTCCCGCGACCTCAACACTGAAGCTTTCTTT	CASSSRDLNTEAFF
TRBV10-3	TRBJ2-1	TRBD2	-	TGTGCCATCAGTGAGATTCAGCGGGAGAGCTTTAATGAGCAGTTCTTC	CAISEIQRESFNEQFF
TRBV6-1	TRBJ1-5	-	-	TGTGCCAGCAGTGAATGGCCCTATAGCAATCAGCCCCAGCATTTT	CASSEWPYSNQPQHF
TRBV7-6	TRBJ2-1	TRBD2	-	TGTGCCAGCAGCCCCCAAGGGCGGGAGGGCCTCAATGAGCAGTTCTTC	CASSPQGREGLNEQFF
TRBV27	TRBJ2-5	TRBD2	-	TGTGCCAGCAGTTTCACTAGCGGGAGGGCTGGGGAGACCCAGTACTTC	CASSFTSGRAGETQYF
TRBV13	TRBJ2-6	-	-	TGTGCCAGCAGCAGGAAGAGCTCTGGGGCCAACGTCCTGACTTTC	CASSRKSSGANVLTF
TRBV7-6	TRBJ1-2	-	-	TGTGCCAGCAGAGACGTCCGGGGCACGCCTATGGGCTACACCTTC	CASRDVRGTPMGYTF
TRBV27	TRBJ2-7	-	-	TGTGCCAGCAGTTTCGACAGGTCCTACGAGCAGTACTTC	CASSFDRSYEQYF
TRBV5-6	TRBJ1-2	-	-	TGTGCCAGCAGCTTGGTAGGCCCGGTGAGCTACACCTTC	CASSLVGPVSYTF
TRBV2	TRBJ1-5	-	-	TGTGCCAGCAGTGACGGAGGAAGCAATCAGCCCCAGCATTTT	CASSDGGSNQPQHF
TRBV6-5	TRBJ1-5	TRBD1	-	TGTGCCAGCAGTAAAGGGACAGGGGTCAATCAGCCCCAGCATTTT	CASSKGTGVNQPQHF
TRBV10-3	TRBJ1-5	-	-	TGTGCCATCAGAGCCTATGGGGATCAGCCCCAGCATTTT	CAIRAYGDQPQHF
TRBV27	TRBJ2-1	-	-	TGTGCCAGCAGCGGAGGGGGCTCCTACAATGAGCAGTTCTTC	CASSGGGSYNEQFF
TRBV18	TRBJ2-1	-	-	TGTGCCAGCTCACCACCTGGTGGTGACTACAATGAGCAGTTCTTC	CASSPPGGDYNEQFF
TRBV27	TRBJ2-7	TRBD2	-	TGTGCCAGCAGTTTGAAAGCGGGATGGGTTTTCGAGCAGTACTTC	CASSLKAGWVFEQYF
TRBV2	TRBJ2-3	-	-	TGTGCCAGCAGCGCCTGGGGGGCGCTTACAGATACGCAGTATTTT	CASSAWGALTDTQYF
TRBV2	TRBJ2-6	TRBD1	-	TGTGCCAGCAGTAAAACAGGGGGCCTGACCTCTGGGGCCAACGTCCTGACTTTC	CASSKTGGLTSGANVLTF
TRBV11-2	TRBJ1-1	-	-	TGTGCCACTTGGGACTACACTGAAGCTTTCTTT	CATWDYTEAFF
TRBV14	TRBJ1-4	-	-	TGTGCCAGCAGCCCCGGGGAGGCTAGAAATGAAAAACTGTTTTTT	CASSPGEARNEKLFF
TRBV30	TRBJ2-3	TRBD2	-	TGTGCCTGGAGCACAGGGGCTAGCGGGGGGCGTACGCAGTATTTT	CAWSTGASGGRTQYF
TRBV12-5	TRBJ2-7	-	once	TGTGCTAGTGGCGGGGGACAGACCGAGCAGTACTTC	CASGGGQTEQYF
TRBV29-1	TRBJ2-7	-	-	TGCAGCGTGGGGTCCTACGAGCAGTACTTC	CSVGSYEQYF
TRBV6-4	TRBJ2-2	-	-	TGTGCCAGCAGTGAAGGTGCGGCCGGGGAGCTGTTTTTT	CASSEGAAGELFF
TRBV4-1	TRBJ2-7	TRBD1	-	TGCGCCAGCAGCCGGGGACAGGGGAGTAGCGAGCAGTACTTC	CASSRGQGSSEQYF
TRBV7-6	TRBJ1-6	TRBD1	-	TGTGCCAGCAGCTTATGGTCCGACAGGGGAGATTCACCCCTCCACTTT	CASSLWSDRGDSPLHF
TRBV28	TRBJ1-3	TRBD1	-	TGTGCCAGCAGCCCCGATGACAGGGTGCGAGGAAACACCATATATTTT	CASSPDDRVRGNTIYF
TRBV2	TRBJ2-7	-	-	TGTGCCAGCAGCCTACAGGGGGGGGACGAGCAGTACTTC	CASSLQGGDEQYF
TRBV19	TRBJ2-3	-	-	TGTGCCAGTAGTTTCGGGGGAAACACAGATACGCAGTATTTT	CASSFGGNTDTQYF
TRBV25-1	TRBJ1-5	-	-	TGTGCCAGCAGTGAACGGGGTGTGGGCAATCAGCCCCAGCATTTT	CASSERGVGNQPQHF
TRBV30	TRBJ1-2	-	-	TGTGCCTGGAGCCCCGATGGCTACACCTTC	CAWSPDGYTF
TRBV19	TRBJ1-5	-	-	TGTGCCAGTAGTAGGTATCGCCAGCGCAATCAGCCCCAGCATTTT	CASSRYRQRNQPQHF